The rows below give T cell receptor beta chains drawn from one sample of a study of Graves' ophthalmopathy and Graves' hyperthyroidism. TCRdb re-derived calls from the multiplex PCR reads in MiXCR, one entry per CDR3 protein. The table shows about 240,000 distinct CDR3 sequences, with around 50% occurring only once. The sample consisted of peripheral blood. The receptors were gathered from an adult man with Graves' ophthalmopathy. Both conserved end residues are part of each CDR3. Each record gives: J gene, clone size, D gene, V gene, CDR3 DNA, CDR3 protein. D genes are given only for firm matches. The listing skips clone size in some rows; elsewhere it reads once, few, many or a size class.

>TRBJ1-6|NA|NA|TRBV6-1
TGTGCCTCAATAAGTTTCTATAATTCACCCCTCCACTTT
CASISFYNSPLHF
>TRBJ2-7|few|NA|TRBV9
TGTGCCAGCAGCGGCAGCAGTCCCGTGGGGGCCTACGAGCAGTACTTC
CASSGSSPVGAYEQYF
>TRBJ2-6|many|NA|TRBV15
TGTGCCACCAGCGCTACACGCGCTGGGGCCAACGTCCTGACTTTC
CATSATRAGANVLTF
>TRBJ2-5|many|TRBD1|TRBV12-3/TRBV12-4
TGTGCCAGCAGTTCCTCGGGACAGGGGGAAGAGACCCAGTACTTC
CASSSSGQGEETQYF
>TRBJ2-7|NA|TRBD2|TRBV7-2
TGTGCCAGCAGCTTCACTAGCGGGGACTCCTTCTACGAGCAGTACTTC
CASSFTSGDSFYEQYF
>TRBJ2-7|NA|NA|TRBV12-3/TRBV12-4
TGTGCCAGCAGTGCCGTCTACGAGCAGTACTTC
CASSAVYEQYF
>TRBJ1-2|few|NA|TRBV9
TGTGCCAGCAGCTCCGCCGGGACAAAAGTAGGCTACACCTTC
CASSSAGTKVGYTF
>TRBJ2-2|NA|TRBD2|TRBV12-3/TRBV12-4
TGTGCCAGCAGCCTATCCTGGGGGGGTAACACCGGGGAGCTGTTTTTT
CASSLSWGGNTGELFF
>TRBJ2-7|few|NA|TRBV12-3/TRBV12-4
TGTGCCAGCAGTCTTTCAGGGCTCTCCTACGAGCAGTACTTC
CASSLSGLSYEQYF
>TRBJ1-3|NA|NA|TRBV20-1
TGCAGTGCTAGAGATGGGTATGGGGGCGGTTTGGGAAACACCATATATTTT
CSARDGYGGGLGNTIYF
>TRBJ2-3|once|NA|TRBV29-1
TGCAGCGTTGAAGGGGGATCGGATACGCAGTATTTT
CSVEGGSDTQYF
>TRBJ2-5|NA|NA|TRBV15
TGTGCCACCAGCAGGACGGGACGGGGACAAGAGACCCAGTACTTC
CATSRTGRGQETQYF
>TRBJ1-5|few|NA|TRBV7-8
TGTGCCAGCAGCTCAGGGGTTCAGCCCCAGCATTTT
CASSSGVQPQHF
>TRBJ1-6|few|NA|TRBV9
TGTGCCAGCAGCGTGGGGCCGACTAATTCACCCCTCCACTTT
CASSVGPTNSPLHF